This T cell receptor beta chain was captured by sequencing in a study of blood T cell repertoires in COVID-19. In the study overall: Both acute and convalescent COVID-19 samples were obtained from the United States, Italy and Spain. Sources were T cells, B-cell-depleted T cells, or PBMCs; the material itself was cDNA or gDNA.

This CDR3 contains 12 residues. Trimming took 6 bases from V and 3 from J, leaving 9 bases between them. CDR1 is KGHSH, CDR2 LQKENI, per germline. The sample holds many counts of this clone. Original methodology: Reference gene primer amplification in the assay estimated nucleated cell counts. Using immunoSEQ multiplex PCR, the repertoire was profiled, and TCRdb retains in-frame clones only, with some absent. That table is the source of V, J and clone size, and D and trimming were worked out from the DNA. The table shows around 120,000 clones, with 69% occurring only once. Sequenced sample: peripheral blood. The V call is TRBV18, the J call TRBJ2-7; tentative D call: TRBD1 (6 bases). The sequence came from a man at least 80 years old with acute or convalescent COVID-19. The CDR3 region is CASSADSYEQYF. The CDR3 region has the DNA TGTGCCAGCTCCGCGGACAGCTACGAGCAGTACTTC. Filled out from reference TRBV18 and TRBJ2-7, the complete variable domain reads NAGVMQNPRHLVRRRGQEARLRCSPMKGHSHVYWYRQLPEEGLKFMVYLQKENIIDESGMPKERFSAEFPKEGPSILRIQQVVRGDSAAYFCASSADSYEQYFGPGTRLTVT.